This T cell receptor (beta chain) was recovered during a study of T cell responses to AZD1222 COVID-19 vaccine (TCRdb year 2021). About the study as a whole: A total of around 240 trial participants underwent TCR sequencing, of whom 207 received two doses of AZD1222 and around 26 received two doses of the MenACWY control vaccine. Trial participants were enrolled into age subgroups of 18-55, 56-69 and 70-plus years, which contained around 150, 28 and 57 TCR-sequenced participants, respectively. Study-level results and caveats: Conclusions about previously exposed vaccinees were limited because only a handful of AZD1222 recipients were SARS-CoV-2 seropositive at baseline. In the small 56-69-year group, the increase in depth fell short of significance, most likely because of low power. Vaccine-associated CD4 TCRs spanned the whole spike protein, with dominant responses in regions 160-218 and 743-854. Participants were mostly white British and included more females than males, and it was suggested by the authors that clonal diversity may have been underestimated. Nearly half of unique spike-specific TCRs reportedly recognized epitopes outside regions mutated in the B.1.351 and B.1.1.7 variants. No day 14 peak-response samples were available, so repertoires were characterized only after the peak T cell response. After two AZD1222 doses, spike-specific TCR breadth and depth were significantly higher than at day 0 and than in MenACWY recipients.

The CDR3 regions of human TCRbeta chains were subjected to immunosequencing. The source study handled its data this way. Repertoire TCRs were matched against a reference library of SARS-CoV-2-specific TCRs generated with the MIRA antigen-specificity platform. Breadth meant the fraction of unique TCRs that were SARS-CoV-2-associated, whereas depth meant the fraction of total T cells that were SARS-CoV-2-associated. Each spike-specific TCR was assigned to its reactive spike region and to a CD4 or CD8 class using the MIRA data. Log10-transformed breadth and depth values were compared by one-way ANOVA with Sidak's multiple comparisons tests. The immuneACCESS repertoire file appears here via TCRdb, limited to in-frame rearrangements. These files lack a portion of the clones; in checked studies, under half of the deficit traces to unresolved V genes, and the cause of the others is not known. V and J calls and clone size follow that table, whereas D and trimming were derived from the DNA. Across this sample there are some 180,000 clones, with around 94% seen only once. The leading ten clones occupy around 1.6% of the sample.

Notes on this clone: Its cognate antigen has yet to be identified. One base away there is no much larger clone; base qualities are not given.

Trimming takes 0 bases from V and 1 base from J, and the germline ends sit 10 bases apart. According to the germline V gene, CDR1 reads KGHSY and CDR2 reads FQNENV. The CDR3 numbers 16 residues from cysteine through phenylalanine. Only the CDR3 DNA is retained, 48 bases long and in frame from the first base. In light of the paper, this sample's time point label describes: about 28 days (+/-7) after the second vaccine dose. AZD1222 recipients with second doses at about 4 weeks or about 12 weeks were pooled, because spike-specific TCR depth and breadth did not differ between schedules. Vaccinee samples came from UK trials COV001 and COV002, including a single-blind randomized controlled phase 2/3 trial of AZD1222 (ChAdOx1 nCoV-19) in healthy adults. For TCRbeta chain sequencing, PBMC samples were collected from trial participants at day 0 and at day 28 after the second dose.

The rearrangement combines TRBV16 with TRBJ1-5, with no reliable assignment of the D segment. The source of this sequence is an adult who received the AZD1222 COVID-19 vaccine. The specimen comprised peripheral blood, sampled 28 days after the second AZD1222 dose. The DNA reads TGTGCCAGCAGCCAATCTCGTAGGGTCAGCAATCAGCCCCAGCATTTT. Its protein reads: CASSQSRRVSNQPQHF.